This T cell receptor beta chain was profiled in a study of blood T cells in healthy people across ages. On this clonotype itself: What it recognizes is unknown.

Study outcomes and limitations: A roughly linear fall in TCR beta diversity per million T cells was seen with increasing age. Fewer expanded clones and more diversity marked long-lived versus aged donors.

Alongside a J-beta primer mix, a sample-barcoded 5' primer served in a second PCR lasting roughly 6 to 11 cycles. In TCRdb, the 5' RACE reads were re-called with MiXCR into one record per CDR3 protein. The sample lists about 1.6 million distinct CDR3 sequences, around 35% occurring once. In germline, CDR1 is LNHDA, CDR2 SQIVND (reference sequence). With 5 bases clipped from V and 4 bases from J, the junction kept 4 bases outside the gene matches. The CDR3 sequence is 14 residues long. Sequenced input: blood. This rearrangement joins TRBV19 to TRBJ2-3; the match to TRBD2 covers 9 bases. This clonotype originated in a woman aged 25 to 39 in good health. The CDR3 spells CASSVAGEADTQYF. The CDR3 nucleotides read TGTGCCAGTAGTGTAGCGGGGGAAGCAGATACGCAGTATTTT.